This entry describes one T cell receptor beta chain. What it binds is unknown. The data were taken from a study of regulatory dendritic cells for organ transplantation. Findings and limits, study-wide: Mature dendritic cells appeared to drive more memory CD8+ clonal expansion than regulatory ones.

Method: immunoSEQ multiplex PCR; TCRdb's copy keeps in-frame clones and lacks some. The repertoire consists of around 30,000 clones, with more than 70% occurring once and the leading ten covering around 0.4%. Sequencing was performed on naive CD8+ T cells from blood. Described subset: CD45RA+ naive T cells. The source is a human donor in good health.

The CDR3 loop reads CASSYGGFSGNTIYF. CDR3 in DNA: TGTGCCAGCAGTTACGGAGGTTTCTCTGGAAACACCATATATTTT. The genes are TRBV6-5 and TRBJ1-3; D uncertain. This CDR3 region has 15 residues. Looked up from germline, CDR1 is MNHEY and CDR2 is SVGAGI. Between the trimmed V and J ends, which lost 2 bases and 0 bases, there was a span of 8 bases.